This TCR beta chain was identified during a study of control samples from healthy donors and cancer patients. The CDR3 contains 16 residues. After removal of 5 bases from V and 2 bases from J, the junction contained 4 bases not matched to a gene. From germline, CDR1 is SGHVS and CDR2 FQNEAQ. TCRdb's table, derived via immunoSEQ multiplex PCR, lists solely in-frame clones and lacks some. The profile covers under 200,000 clones, with more than 85% appearing a single time and approximately 0.7% taken by the ten largest. The sample was blood. This sequence joins TRBV7-8 and TRBJ2-2, with 11 bases that match TRBD2. The source is a woman aged 25 to 39 in good health. CDR3 loop: CASSKGLAENTGELFF. The DNA for the CDR3 is TGTGCCAGCAGCAAGGGACTAGCGGAAAACACCGGGGAGCTGTTTTTT.